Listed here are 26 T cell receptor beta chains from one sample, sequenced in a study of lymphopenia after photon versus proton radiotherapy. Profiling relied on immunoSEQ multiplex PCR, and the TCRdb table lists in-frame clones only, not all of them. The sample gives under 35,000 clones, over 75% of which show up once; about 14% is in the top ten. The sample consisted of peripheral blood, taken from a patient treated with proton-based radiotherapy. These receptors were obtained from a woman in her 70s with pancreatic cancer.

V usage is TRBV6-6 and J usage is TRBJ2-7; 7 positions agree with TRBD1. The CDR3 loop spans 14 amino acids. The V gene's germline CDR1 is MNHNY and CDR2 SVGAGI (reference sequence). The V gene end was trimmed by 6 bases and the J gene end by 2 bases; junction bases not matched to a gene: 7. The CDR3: CASRQPGQPYEQYF. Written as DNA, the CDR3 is TGTGCCAGCAGACAACCGGGACAGCCCTACGAGCAGTACTTC.

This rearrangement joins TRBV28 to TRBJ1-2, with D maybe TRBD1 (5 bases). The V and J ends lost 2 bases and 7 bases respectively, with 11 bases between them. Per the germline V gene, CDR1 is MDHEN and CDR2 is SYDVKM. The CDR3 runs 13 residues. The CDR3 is CASSLLDRSGYTF. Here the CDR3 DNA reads TGTGCCAGCAGTTTACTCGACAGAAGTGGCTACACCTTC.

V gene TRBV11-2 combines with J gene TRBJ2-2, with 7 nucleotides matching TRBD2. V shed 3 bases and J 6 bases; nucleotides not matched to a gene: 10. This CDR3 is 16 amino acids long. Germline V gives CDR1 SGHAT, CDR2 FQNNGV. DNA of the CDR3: TGTGCCAGCAGCTTTCTCCGGGAGGTGTTGGCCGGGGAGCTGTTTTTT. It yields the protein CASSFLREVLAGELFF.

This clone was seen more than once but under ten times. The CDR3 DNA is TGTGCCAGCAGCTTGGTAGACTCTGGGGCCAACGTCCTGACTTTC. Translating gives CASSLVDSGANVLTF. The chain uses TRBV5-4 and TRBJ2-6; D call uncertain. The ends were cut back, 0 bases at V and 0 bases at J, with 4 bases in the middle. The CDR3 is made up of 15 amino acids. CDR1 is SGHNT, CDR2 YYREEE, per germline (reference sequence). The full variable domain, its missing parts supplied by reference TRBV5-4 and TRBJ2-6, is ETGVTQSPTHLIKTRGQQVTLRCSSQSGHNTVSWYQQALGQGPQFIFQYYREEENGRGNFPPRFSGLQFPNYSSELNVNALELDDSALYLCASSLVDSGANVLTFGAGSRLTVL.

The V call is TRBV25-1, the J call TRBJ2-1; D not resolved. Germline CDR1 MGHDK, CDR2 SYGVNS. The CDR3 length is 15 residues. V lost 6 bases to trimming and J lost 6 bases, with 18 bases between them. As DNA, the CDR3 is TGTGCCAGCAGCGACACCCTCGTAAAATCCAATGAGCAGTTCTTC. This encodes CASSDTLVKSNEQFF. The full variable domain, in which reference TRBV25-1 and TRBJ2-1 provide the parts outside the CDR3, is EADIYQTPRYLVIGTGKKITLECSQTMGHDKMYWYQQDPGMELHLIHYSYGVNSTEKGDLSSESTVSRIRTEHFPLTLESARPSHTSQYLCASSDTLVKSNEQFFGPGTRLTVL.

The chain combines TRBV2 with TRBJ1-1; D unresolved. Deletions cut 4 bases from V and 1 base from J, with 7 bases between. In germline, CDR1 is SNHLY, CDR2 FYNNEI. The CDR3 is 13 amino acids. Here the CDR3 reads CASSGNGNTEAFF. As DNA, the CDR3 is TGTGCCAGCAGTGGCAATGGGAACACTGAAGCTTTCTTT.

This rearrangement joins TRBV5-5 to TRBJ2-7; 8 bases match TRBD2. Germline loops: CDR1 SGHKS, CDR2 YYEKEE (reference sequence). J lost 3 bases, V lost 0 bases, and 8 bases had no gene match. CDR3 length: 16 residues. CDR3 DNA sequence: TGTGCCAGCAGCTTGGCGTCTAGCGGGCCTAACTACGAGCAGTACTTC. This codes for CASSLASSGPNYEQYF.

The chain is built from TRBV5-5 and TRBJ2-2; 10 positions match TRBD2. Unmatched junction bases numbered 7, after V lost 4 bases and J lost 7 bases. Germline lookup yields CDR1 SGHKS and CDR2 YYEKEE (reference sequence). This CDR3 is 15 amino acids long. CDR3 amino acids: CASSPSGRRIGELFF. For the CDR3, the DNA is TGTGCCAGCAGCCCTAGCGGGAGACGCATCGGGGAGCTGTTTTTT. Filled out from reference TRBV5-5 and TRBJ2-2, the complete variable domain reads DAGVTQSPTHLIKTRGQQVTLRCSPISGHKSVSWYQQVLGQGPQFIFQYYEKEERGRGNFPDRFSARQFPNYSSELNVNALLLGDSALYLCASSPSGRRIGELFFGEGSRLTVL.

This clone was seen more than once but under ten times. CDR3 protein: CASSRGGDTEAFF. In nucleotides, the CDR3 is TGTGCCAGCAGCCGGGGTGGAGACACTGAAGCTTTCTTT. The chain employs TRBV9 and TRBJ1-1, with D uncertain. V shed 4 bases and J shed 3 bases, with 10 bases lying between them. CDR1 SGDLS and CDR2 YYNGEE come from the germline V gene. The CDR3 is 13 residues long.

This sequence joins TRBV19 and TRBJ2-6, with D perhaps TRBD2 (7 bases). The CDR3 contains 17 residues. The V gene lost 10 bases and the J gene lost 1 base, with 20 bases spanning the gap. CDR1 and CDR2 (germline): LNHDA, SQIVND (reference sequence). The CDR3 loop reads CATREGGIGSGANVLTF. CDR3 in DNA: TGTGCCACCAGAGAGGGGGGGATCGGATCTGGGGCCAACGTCCTGACTTTC.

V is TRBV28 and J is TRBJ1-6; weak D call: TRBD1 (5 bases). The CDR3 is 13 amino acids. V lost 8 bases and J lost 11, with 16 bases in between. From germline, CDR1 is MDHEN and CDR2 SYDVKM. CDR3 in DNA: TGTGCCAGCCTCCGGGACCGCCAGACACCCCTCCACTTT. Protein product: CASLRDRQTPLHF.

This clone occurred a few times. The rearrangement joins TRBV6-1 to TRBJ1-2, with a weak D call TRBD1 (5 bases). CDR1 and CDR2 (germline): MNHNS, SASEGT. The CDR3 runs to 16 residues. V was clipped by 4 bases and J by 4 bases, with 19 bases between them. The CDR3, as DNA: TGTGCCAGCAGTGCGTCCCTCGACAGAATTTCCTATGGCTACACCTTC. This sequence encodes CASSASLDRISYGYTF.

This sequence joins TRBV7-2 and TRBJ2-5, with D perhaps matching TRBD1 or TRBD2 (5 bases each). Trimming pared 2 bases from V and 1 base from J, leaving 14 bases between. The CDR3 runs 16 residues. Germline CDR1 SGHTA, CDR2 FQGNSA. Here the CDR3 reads CASSLRPLGTQETQYF. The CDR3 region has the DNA TGTGCCAGCAGCTTACGGCCTTTAGGGACCCAAGAGACCCAGTACTTC. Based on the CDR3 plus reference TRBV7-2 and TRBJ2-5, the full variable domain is GAGVSQSPSNKVTEKGKDVELRCDPISGHTALYWYRQSLGQGLEFLIYFQGNSAPDKSGLPSDRFSAERTGGSVSTLTIQRTQQEDSAVYLCASSLRPLGTQETQYFGPGTRLLVL.

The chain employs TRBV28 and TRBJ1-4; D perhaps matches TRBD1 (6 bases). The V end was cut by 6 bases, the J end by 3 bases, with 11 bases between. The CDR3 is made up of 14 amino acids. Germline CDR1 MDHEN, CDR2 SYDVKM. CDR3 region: CASSSGTPNEKLFF. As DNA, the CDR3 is TGTGCCAGCAGCTCCGGGACACCTAATGAAAAACTGTTTTTT.

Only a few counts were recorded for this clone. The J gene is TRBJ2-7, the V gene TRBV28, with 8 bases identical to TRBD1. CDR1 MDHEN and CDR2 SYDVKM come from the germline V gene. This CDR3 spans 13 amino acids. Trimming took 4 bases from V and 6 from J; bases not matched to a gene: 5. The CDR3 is CASSWGQEGEQYF. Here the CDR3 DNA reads TGTGCCAGCAGTTGGGGACAGGAAGGCGAGCAGTACTTC.

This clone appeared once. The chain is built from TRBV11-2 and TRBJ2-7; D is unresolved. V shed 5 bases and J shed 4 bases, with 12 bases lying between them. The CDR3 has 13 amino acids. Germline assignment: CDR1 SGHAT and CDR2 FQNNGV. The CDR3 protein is CASSPDPGYEQYF. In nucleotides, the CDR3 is TGTGCCAGCAGCCCGGACCCCGGGTACGAGCAGTACTTC. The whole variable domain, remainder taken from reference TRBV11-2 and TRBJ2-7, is EAGVAQSPRYKIIEKRQSVAFWCNPISGHATLYWYQQILGQGPKLLIQFQNNGVVDDSQLPKDRFSAERLKGVDSTLKIQPAKLEDSAVYLCASSPDPGYEQYFGPGTRLTVT.

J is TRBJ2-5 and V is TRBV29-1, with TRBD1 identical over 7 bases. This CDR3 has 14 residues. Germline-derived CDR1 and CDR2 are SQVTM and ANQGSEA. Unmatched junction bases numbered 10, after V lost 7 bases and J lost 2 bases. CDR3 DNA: TGCAGCGCCCTATCACAGGGGTTTCAAGAGACCCAGTACTTC. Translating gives CSALSQGFQETQYF.

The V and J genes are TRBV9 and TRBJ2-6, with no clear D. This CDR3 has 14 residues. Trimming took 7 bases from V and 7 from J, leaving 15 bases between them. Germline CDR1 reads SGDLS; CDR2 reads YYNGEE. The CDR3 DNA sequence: TGTGCCAGCGGCCCCTTTTGGGTTGCCAACGTCCTGACTTTC. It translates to CASGPFWVANVLTF.

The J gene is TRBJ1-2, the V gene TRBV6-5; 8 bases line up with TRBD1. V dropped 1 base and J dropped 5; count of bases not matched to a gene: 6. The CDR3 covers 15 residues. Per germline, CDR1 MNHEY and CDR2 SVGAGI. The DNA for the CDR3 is TGTGCCAGCAGTTACTATGATACAGGGGGATATGGCTACACCTTC. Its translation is CASSYYDTGGYGYTF.

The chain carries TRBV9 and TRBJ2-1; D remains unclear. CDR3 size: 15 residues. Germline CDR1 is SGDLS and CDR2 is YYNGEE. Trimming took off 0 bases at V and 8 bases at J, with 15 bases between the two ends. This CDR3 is CASSVDWANRDEQFF. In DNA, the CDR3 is TGTGCCAGCAGCGTAGATTGGGCTAATAGGGATGAGCAGTTCTTC.

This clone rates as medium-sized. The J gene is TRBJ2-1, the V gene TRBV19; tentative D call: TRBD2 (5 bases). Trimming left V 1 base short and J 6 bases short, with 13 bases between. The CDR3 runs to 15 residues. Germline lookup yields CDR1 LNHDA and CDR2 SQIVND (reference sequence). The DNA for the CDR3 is TGTGCCAGTAGTATAGGCCCCCTTGAGGGCAATGAGCAGTTCTTC. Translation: CASSIGPLEGNEQFF.

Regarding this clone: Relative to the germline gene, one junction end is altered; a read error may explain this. This chain's CDR3 is CASTPGTHQETQYF. As DNA, the CDR3 is TGTGCTAGCACCCCCGGGACGCATCAAGAGACCCAGTACTTC. The rearrangement links TRBV7-7 to TRBJ2-5; D may correspond to TRBD1 or TRBD2 (5 bases each). The CDR3 is 14 residues long. Germline V lookup: CDR1 SSHAT, CDR2 FNYEAQ (reference sequence).

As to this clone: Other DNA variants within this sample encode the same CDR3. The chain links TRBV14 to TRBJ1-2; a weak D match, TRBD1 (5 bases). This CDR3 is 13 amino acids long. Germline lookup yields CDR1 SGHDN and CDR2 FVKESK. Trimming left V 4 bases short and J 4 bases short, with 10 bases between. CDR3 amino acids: CASSPDSFYGYTF. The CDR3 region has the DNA TGTGCCAGCAGCCCAGACAGCTTCTATGGCTACACCTTC.

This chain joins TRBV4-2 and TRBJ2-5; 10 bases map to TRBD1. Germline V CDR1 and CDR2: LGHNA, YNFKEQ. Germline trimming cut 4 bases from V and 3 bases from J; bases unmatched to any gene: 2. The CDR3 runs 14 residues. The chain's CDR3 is CASSPGQGKETQYF. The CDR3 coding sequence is TGTGCCAGCAGCCCGGGACAGGGGAAAGAGACCCAGTACTTC.

The DNA of the CDR3 is TGTGCCAGCAGCGCCCACGGACTAGCGGGAGAAGAGACCCAGTACTTC. It specifies CASSAHGLAGEETQYF. The chain carries TRBV7-6 and TRBJ2-5; 13 bases are shared with TRBD2. The CDR3 has 16 amino acids. The ends lost 5 bases at V and 3 bases at J; junction bases unmatched: 6. The germline CDR1 and CDR2 sequences are SGHVS and FNYEAQ.

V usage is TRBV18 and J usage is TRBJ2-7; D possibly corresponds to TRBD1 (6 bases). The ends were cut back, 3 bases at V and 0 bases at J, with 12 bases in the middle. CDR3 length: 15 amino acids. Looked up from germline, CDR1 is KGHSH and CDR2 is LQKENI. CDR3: CASSPTGTSSYEQYF. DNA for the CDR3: TGTGCCAGCTCACCGACGGGGACAAGCTCCTACGAGCAGTACTTC.